One and the same sample provided the 28 T cell receptor beta chains below, sequenced in a study of beta chain features in type 1 diabetes. General observations from the study: Moderately but significantly shorter TCRB CDR3s were found in Type 1 diabetes patients in all four CD4+ subsets.

Antigens for these TCRs are unknown. Expressed TCRB transcripts were sequenced because the entire RNA isolate underwent reverse transcription. Clones were read by immunoSEQ multiplex PCR, and TCRdb kept only the in-frame ones, dropping some. The profile shows about 44,000 clones, around 70% of them singletons. What was sequenced was Tregs from blood. Receptors originate from a young woman with type 1 diabetes.

The chain recombines TRBV7-3 with TRBJ2-1; the D is unclear. The CDR3 consists of 13 residues. The germline gives CDR1 SGHTA, CDR2 FQGTGA. With 5 bases removed from V and 2 bases from J, the gap between germline ends came to 7 bases. The CDR3 nucleotides read TGTGCCAGCAGCCCCACAACCTACAATGAGCAGTTCTTC. It specifies CASSPTTYNEQFF.

This clone appeared a few times. The rearrangement links TRBV4-1 to TRBJ2-7; the D gene is possibly TRBD2 (6 bases). V lost 4 bases and J lost 0, with 16 bases in between. The CDR3 is made up of 16 amino acids. CDR1 and CDR2 from the germline V gene are MGHRA and YSYEKL. This CDR3 reads CASSLGGRSFSYEQYF. CDR3 nucleotides: TGCGCCAGCAGCCTCGGGGGTCGGTCTTTCTCCTACGAGCAGTACTTC.

V usage is TRBV6-5 and J usage is TRBJ1-2; 7 nucleotides line up with TRBD1. CDR3 length equals 13 residues. Germline V gene data show CDR1 as MNHEY and CDR2 as SVGAGI. The V and J ends lost 6 bases and 5 bases, in that order; junction bases with no gene match: 6. For the CDR3, the DNA is TGTGCCAGCAGGAACGGACAGGCTTATGGCTACACCTTC. It encodes CASRNGQAYGYTF.

The chain couples TRBV7-2 to TRBJ2-5, with D possibly TRBD2 on 5 matching bases. The J call is uncertain, as TRBJ2-7 better fits the DNA end. Germline V CDR1 and CDR2: SGHTA, FQGNSA. This CDR3 comprises 13 residues. CDR3 region: CASSAKRAAEQYF. The DNA for the CDR3 is TGTGCCAGCAGCGCCAAACGAGCGGCCGAGCAGTACTTC.

This clone has more than one count but fewer than ten. The rearrangement uses TRBV7-8 and TRBJ1-1; D is unresolved. The CDR3 has 12 amino acids. V lost 0 bases, J lost 10 bases, and 9 bases lay in between. Germline CDR1 SGHVS, CDR2 FQNEAQ. For the CDR3, the DNA is TGTGCCAGCAGCTTAGCAGGCCAGGCAGCTTTCTTT. This encodes CASSLAGQAAFF.

This chain uses TRBV29-1 with TRBJ2-1, with D possibly matching TRBD2 (5 bases). Germline values: CDR1 SQVTM, CDR2 ANQGSEA. V was trimmed by 6 bases and J by 0 bases, leaving 15 bases between them. This CDR3 contains 15 residues. The CDR3, as DNA: TGCAGCGTCGTCTCCTCGGGATTCTCCTACAATGAGCAGTTCTTC. The encoded protein is CSVVSSGFSYNEQFF.

The sample holds a few counts of this clone. The chain links TRBV4-1 to TRBJ2-1; no definite D call. Per germline, CDR1 MGHRA and CDR2 YSYEKL. V lost 1 base to trimming and J lost 7 bases, with 11 bases between them. CDR3 length equals 14 residues. For the CDR3, the DNA is TGCGCCAGCAGCCAAGGGCTGGTTCGTAATGAGCAGTTCTTC. This codes for CASSQGLVRNEQFF.

As to this clone: Its ends do not fully match the called genes, so a read error is possible. This rearrangement joins TRBV4-2 to TRBJ2-7; 10 nucleotides match TRBD2. The length of the CDR3 is 15 residues. The germline V gene encodes CDR1 LGHNA and CDR2 YNFKEQ. The CDR3 DNA sequence: TGTGCCAGCAGCCAATTTAGCGGGGGGTCGAACGAGCAGCACTTC. Translation: CASSQFSGGSNEQHF.

The V call is TRBV5-5, the J call TRBJ1-1; no firm D call. Germline lookup yields CDR1 SGHKS and CDR2 YYEKEE (reference sequence). The CDR3 sequence is 14 residues long. V was trimmed by 1 base and J by 8 bases, leaving 15 bases between them. This CDR3 reads CASSLLGPSGEAFF. The CDR3 DNA sequence: TGTGCCAGCAGCTTGCTCGGCCCTTCCGGGGAAGCTTTCTTT.

J is TRBJ2-5 and V is TRBV10-3, with no clear D. Trimming removed 2 bases at V and 0 bases at J, with 4 bases between. CDR1 is ENHRY, CDR2 SYGVKD, per germline. The CDR3 length is 13 residues. CDR3 DNA: TGTGCCATCAGTGAGCGGTACCAAGAGACCCAGTACTTC. Amino acids: CAISERYQETQYF.

The genes are TRBV7-9 and TRBJ1-1; D is possibly TRBD1 (6 bases). Germline-derived CDR1 and CDR2 are SEHNR and FQNEAQ (reference sequence). This CDR3 is 14 amino acids long. V was pared by 6 bases and J by 5 bases, with 16 bases between. The DNA of the CDR3 is TGTGCCAGCAGGACTCCCTCCGGACAGACTGAAGCTTTCTTT. It is translated as CASRTPSGQTEAFF.

V and J are TRBV18 and TRBJ2-7; 7 nucleotides agree with TRBD1. Germline CDR1 is KGHSH and CDR2 is LQKENI. J gave up 7 bases and V 0 bases, and 6 bases lay outside the gene matches. The CDR3 has 14 residues. CDR3 sequence: CASSPPSRGWEQYF. CDR3 DNA sequence: TGTGCCAGCTCACCACCGTCCAGGGGGTGGGAGCAGTACTTC.

V is TRBV5-4 and J is TRBJ2-2; 7 nucleotides match TRBD2. Germline V gene sequence: CDR1 SGHNT, CDR2 YYREEE (reference sequence). The CDR3 covers 11 residues. Trimming took 7 bases from V and 7 from J; bases not matched to a gene: 1. The CDR3: CASGEGGELFF. CDR3 coding DNA: TGTGCCAGCGGGGAGGGCGGGGAGCTGTTTTTT.

The chain joins TRBV5-1 to TRBJ2-1, with 12 bases lining up with TRBD1. This CDR3 has 17 residues. The J segment lost 5 bases and the V segment lost 4 bases, leaving 10 bases of the junction unmatched. Germline CDR1 and CDR2: SGHRS and YFSETQ. The CDR3 loop is CASSPGGTGGAHNEQFF. For the CDR3, the DNA is TGCGCCAGCAGCCCTGGAGGGACAGGGGGCGCCCACAATGAGCAGTTCTTC.

This chain joins TRBV5-1 and TRBJ1-1; 7 nucleotides align to TRBD1. CDR1 is SGHRS and CDR2 is YFSETQ in the germline V gene. The CDR3 has 14 amino acids. With V trimmed by 3 bases and J by 3 bases, 5 bases remained unmatched. CDR3 region: CASSSRQGYTEAFF. The DNA of the CDR3 is TGCGCCAGCAGCTCGAGACAGGGCTACACTGAAGCTTTCTTT. The full variable domain, with the rest looked up from reference TRBV5-1 and TRBJ1-1, is KAGVTQTPRYLIKTRGQQVTLSCSPISGHRSVSWYQQTPGQGLQFLFEYFSETQRNKGNFPGRFSGRQFSNSRSEMNVSTLELGDSALYLCASSSRQGYTEAFFGQGTRLTVV.

This clone was observed a handful of times. The V gene is TRBV7-3, the J gene TRBJ2-1; the match to TRBD2 covers 10 bases. The CDR3 totals 15 residues. Germline V gene sequence: CDR1 SGHTA, CDR2 FQGTGA. J was trimmed by 7 bases and V by 5 bases; bases with no gene match: 8. This chain's CDR3 is CASSPPSGSMNEQFF. The CDR3 DNA reads TGTGCCAGCAGCCCCCCTAGCGGGAGTATGAATGAGCAGTTCTTC.

Only one count was recorded for this clone. The chain combines TRBV4-3 with TRBJ2-1, with D maybe TRBD1 (6 bases). The CDR3 extends over 14 amino acids. The germline V and J ends were trimmed by 3 bases and 6 bases, with 12 bases remaining between them. Germline CDR1 and CDR2: LGHNA and YSLEER. Here the CDR3 DNA reads TGCGCCAGCAGCCAGGGTACAGGGCTCAATGAGCAGTTCTTC. Encoded protein: CASSQGTGLNEQFF.

The chain combines TRBV7-2 with TRBJ2-4, with D tentatively TRBD2 (7 bases). This CDR3 region has 14 residues. Germline assignment: CDR1 SGHTA and CDR2 FQGNSA. V lost 0 bases and J 8 bases, leaving 11 bases between the germline ends. Here the CDR3 reads CASSLAGGLDIQYF. The CDR3 bases are TGTGCCAGCAGCTTAGCGGGGGGGCTGGACATTCAGTACTTC.

The rearrangement uses TRBV5-4 and TRBJ2-7; possible D gene TRBD1, 5 bases. V was clipped by 5 bases and J by 9 bases, with 30 bases between them. Germline CDR1 SGHNT, CDR2 YYREEE (reference sequence). CDR3 length: 17 amino acids. The CDR3 DNA is TGTGCCAGCAGAGACTCCCTAACAGGTCCATCGCTACGAGGGCAGTACTTC. Its translation is CASRDSLTGPSLRGQYF.

J is TRBJ2-2 and V is TRBV5-1; D gene unclear. The CDR3 extends over 12 amino acids. V was pared by 0 bases and J by 8 bases, with 5 bases between. The germline CDR1 and CDR2 sequences are SGHRS and YFSETQ. CDR3 in DNA: TGCGCCAGCAGCTTGGTTGTAGGGGAGCTGTTTTTT. Its protein product is CASSLVVGELFF.

This clone appeared a few times. The rearrangement uses TRBV10-2 and TRBJ1-5; 7 nucleotides align to TRBD1. Trimming at V came to 8 bases and at J to 6 bases, leaving 7 bases not matched to a gene. CDR1 and CDR2 from the germline V gene are WSHSY and SAAADI. The CDR3 length is 13 residues. Written as DNA, the CDR3 is TGCGCCAGCTCAACAGGGGTCGTTCAGCCCCAGCATTTT. Protein: CASSTGVVQPQHF.

This clone was detected only a few times. The chain uses TRBV7-9 and TRBJ2-3; D is unclear. Trimming took 8 bases from V and 6 from J, leaving 6 bases between them. The CDR3 is made up of 10 amino acids. The germline V gene has CDR1 SEHNR and CDR2 FQNEAQ (reference sequence). CDR3 nucleotide sequence: TGTGCCAGCGAGGAGGATACGCAGTATTTT. It translates to CASEEDTQYF.

V gene TRBV5-1 combines with J gene TRBJ1-2; D possibly corresponds to TRBD1 (6 bases). Germline CDR1 and CDR2: SGHRS and YFSETQ. The V end was cut by 4 bases, the J end by 2 bases, with 12 bases between. The CDR3 runs to 14 residues. CDR3 protein: CASSHLDSNYGYTF. The CDR3 bases are TGCGCCAGCAGCCATCTGGACAGCAACTATGGCTACACCTTC.

This clone was observed a handful of times. The V and J genes are TRBV29-1 and TRBJ2-7, with TRBD1 as a possible D gene (5 bases). V was cut by 6 bases and J by 4 bases, with 10 bases left in between. The germline V gene has CDR1 SQVTM and CDR2 ANQGSEA. This CDR3 has 11 residues. As DNA, the CDR3 is TGCAGCGTGGAACAGGAATACGAGCAGTACTTC. This sequence encodes CSVEQEYEQYF.

The V call is TRBV6-1, the J call TRBJ2-7, with D possibly matching TRBD2 (6 bases). The germline gives CDR1 MNHNS, CDR2 SASEGT. The CDR3 is 14 residues long. With 7 bases removed from V and 7 bases from J, the gap between germline ends came to 20 bases. The CDR3: CASTAGTLRLEQYF. Written as DNA, the CDR3 is TGTGCCAGCACAGCCGGGACTCTGAGACTGGAGCAGTACTTC.

This clone was counted once. This chain joins TRBV4-3 and TRBJ2-5; possible D gene TRBD2, 5 bases. CDR1 and CDR2 (germline): LGHNA, YSLEER. This CDR3 comprises 17 residues. V dropped 1 base and J dropped 0 bases, with 15 bases sitting between them. The CDR3 sequence is CASSQGPAGTDQETQYF. CDR3 nucleotides: TGCGCCAGCAGCCAAGGACCGGCGGGTACCGACCAAGAGACCCAGTACTTC.

This clone was seen a handful of times. This sequence joins TRBV6-5 and TRBJ1-5, with TRBD1 identical over 8 bases. Trimming cost V 4 bases and J 5 bases; bases outside gene matches: 7. This CDR3 has 15 amino acids. CDR1 is MNHEY and CDR2 is SVGAGI in the germline V gene. CDR3 loop: CASSSTTGVDQPQHF. Written as DNA, the CDR3 is TGTGCCAGCAGTTCGACGACAGGGGTGGATCAGCCCCAGCATTTT.

The chain combines TRBV5-1 with TRBJ1-2; D is perhaps TRBD1 (5 bases). CDR3 length: 13 residues. The V and J ends lost 5 bases and 8 bases respectively, with 16 bases between them. Germline values: CDR1 SGHRS, CDR2 YFSETQ. CDR3 region: CASRTEGFSGYTF. The CDR3 region has the DNA TGCGCCAGCAGAACGGAGGGGTTTTCGGGCTACACCTTC. Full variable domain (missing parts from reference TRBV5-1 and TRBJ1-2): KAGVTQTPRYLIKTRGQQVTLSCSPISGHRSVSWYQQTPGQGLQFLFEYFSETQRNKGNFPGRFSGRQFSNSRSEMNVSTLELGDSALYLCASRTEGFSGYTFGSGTRLTVV.